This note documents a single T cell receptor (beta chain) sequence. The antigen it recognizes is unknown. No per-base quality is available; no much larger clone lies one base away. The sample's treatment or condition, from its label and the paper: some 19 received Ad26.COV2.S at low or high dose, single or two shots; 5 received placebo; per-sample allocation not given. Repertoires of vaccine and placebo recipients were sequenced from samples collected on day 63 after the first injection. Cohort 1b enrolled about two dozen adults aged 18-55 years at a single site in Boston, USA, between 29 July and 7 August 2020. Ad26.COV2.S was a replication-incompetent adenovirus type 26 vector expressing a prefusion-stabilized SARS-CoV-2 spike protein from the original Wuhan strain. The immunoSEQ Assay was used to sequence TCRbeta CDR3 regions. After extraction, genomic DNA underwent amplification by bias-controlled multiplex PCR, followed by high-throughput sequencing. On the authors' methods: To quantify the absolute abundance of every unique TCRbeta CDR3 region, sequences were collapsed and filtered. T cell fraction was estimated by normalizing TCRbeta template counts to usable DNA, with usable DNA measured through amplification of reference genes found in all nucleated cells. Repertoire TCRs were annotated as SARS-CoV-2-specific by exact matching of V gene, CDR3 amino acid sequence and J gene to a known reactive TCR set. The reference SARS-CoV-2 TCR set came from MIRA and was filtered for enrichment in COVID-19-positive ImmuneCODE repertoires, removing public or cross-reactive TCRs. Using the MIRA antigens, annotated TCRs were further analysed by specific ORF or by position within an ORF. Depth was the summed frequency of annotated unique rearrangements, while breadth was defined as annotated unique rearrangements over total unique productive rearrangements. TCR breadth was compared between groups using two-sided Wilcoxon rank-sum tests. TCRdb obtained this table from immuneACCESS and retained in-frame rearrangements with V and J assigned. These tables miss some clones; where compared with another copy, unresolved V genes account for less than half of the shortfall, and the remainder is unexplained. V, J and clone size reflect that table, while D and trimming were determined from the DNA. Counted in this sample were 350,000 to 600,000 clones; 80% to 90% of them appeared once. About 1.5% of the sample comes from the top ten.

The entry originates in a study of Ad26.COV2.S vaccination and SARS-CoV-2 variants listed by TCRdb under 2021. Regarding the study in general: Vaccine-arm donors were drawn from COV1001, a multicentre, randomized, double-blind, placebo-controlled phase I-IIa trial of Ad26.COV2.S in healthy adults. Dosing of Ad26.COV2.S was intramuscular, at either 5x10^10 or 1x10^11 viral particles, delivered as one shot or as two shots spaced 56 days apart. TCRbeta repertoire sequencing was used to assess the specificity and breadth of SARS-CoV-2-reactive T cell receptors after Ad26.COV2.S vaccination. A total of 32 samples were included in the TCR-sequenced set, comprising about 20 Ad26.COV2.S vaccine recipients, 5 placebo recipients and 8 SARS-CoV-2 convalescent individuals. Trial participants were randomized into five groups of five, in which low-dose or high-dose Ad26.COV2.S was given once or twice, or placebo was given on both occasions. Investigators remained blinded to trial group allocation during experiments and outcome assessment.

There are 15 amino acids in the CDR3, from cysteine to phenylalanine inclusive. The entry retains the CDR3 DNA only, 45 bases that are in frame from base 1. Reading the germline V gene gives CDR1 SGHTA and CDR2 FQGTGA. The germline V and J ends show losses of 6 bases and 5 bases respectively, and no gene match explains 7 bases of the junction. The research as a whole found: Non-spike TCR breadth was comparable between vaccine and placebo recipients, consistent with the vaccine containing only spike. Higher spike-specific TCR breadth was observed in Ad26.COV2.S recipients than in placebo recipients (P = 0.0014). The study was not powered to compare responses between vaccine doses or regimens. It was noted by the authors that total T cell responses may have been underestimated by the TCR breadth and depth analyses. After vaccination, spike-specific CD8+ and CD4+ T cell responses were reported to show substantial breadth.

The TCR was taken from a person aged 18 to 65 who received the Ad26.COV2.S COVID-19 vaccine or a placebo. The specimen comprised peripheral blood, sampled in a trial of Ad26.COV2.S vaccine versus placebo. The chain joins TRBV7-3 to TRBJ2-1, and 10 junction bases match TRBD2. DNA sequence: TGTGCCAGCAGGCGGACTAGCGGAACCAACAATGAGCAGTTCTTC. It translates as CASRRTSGTNNEQFF.